The 25 T cell receptor beta chains listed next were all sequenced from one sample in a study of response to subunit inactivated influenza vaccine. From the RT-PCR reads, TCRdb called clonotypes with MiXCR, one entry per CDR3 protein. This sample carries around 570,000 distinct CDR3 sequences, around 10% of them seen once, and the ten largest clones take approximately 11%. The same sample was also studied in work on T cells expressing NK-cell markers. That work states: UMI-tagged 5'RACE template switching yielded the TCR beta cDNA.

The material sequenced was PBMCs from blood, taken on the day of vaccination. The source is a man aged 45-60 years who received an inactivated influenza vaccine.

The rearrangement uses TRBV24-1 and TRBJ2-1; D is tentatively TRBD1 or TRBD2 (5 bases each). Trimming left V 3 bases short and J 10 bases short, with 21 bases between. The CDR3 has 16 amino acids. Germline CDR1 reads KGHDR; CDR2 reads SFDVKD. CDR3 nucleotides: TGTGCCACCAGTGATCAGGACTCGGGGCAGCTCAAAGAGCAGTTCTTC. It specifies CATSDQDSGQLKEQFF.

There are a few counts of this clonotype. J is TRBJ2-1 and V is TRBV5-1; D gene unclear. Trimming took off 3 bases at V and 2 bases at J, with 15 bases between the two ends. The germline CDR1 and CDR2 sequences are SGHRS and YFSETQ. The CDR3 totals 16 residues. The CDR3 nucleotides are TGCGCCAGCAGCTCAAGCCATAGCATGGCCTACAATGAGCAGTTCTTC. It encodes CASSSSHSMAYNEQFF.

This rearrangement joins TRBV28 to TRBJ2-1, with D possibly matching TRBD2 (5 bases). CDR3 size: 16 residues. The V end was cut by 5 bases, the J end by 9 bases, with 23 bases between. Germline CDR1 MDHEN, CDR2 SYDVKM. The CDR3 sequence: CASSPEPPGTGFEQFF. For the CDR3, the DNA is TGTGCCAGCAGTCCAGAGCCTCCGGGAACTGGGTTTGAGCAGTTCTTC.

This clonotype has a handful of counts. This chain connects TRBV10-3 to TRBJ2-5; perhaps TRBD1 as D (6 bases). The length of the CDR3 is 13 residues. The germline CDR1 and CDR2 sequences are ENHRY and SYGVKD. The V gene lost 6 bases and the J gene lost 6 bases, with 14 bases spanning the gap. The CDR3 DNA follows: TGTGCCATCAGCCCAGGGGAAGGCAAGACCCAGTACTTC. It encodes CAISPGEGKTQYF.

CDR3 residues: CSVERGTYEQYF. The CDR3 DNA sequence: TGCAGCGTTGAGCGGGGGACCTACGAGCAGTACTTC. This chain links TRBV29-1 with TRBJ2-7; TRBD2 matches 7 bases. The length of the CDR3 is 12 residues. Germline trimming cut 3 bases from V and 2 bases from J; bases unmatched to any gene: 1. From germline, CDR1 is SQVTM and CDR2 ANQGSEA.

This clonotype occurred a few times. The chain employs TRBV5-1 and TRBJ2-7; the D gene is possibly TRBD1 (5 bases). This CDR3 is built from 14 residues. With 1 base removed from V and 4 bases from J, the gap between germline ends came to 12 bases. Germline lookup yields CDR1 SGHRS and CDR2 YFSETQ. The CDR3 region is CASSLWERGYEQYF. CDR3 bases: TGCGCCAGCAGCTTGTGGGAAAGGGGTTACGAGCAGTACTTC.

The table lists this clonotype with a few counts. This chain joins TRBV28 and TRBJ2-1; TRBD2 aligns across 8 bases. The V segment lost 2 bases and the J segment 8 bases; nucleotides outside the gene matches: 20. This CDR3 is built from 19 residues. Germline CDR1 and CDR2: MDHEN and SYDVKM. The CDR3 loop reads CASSLLSPSFSGSKYEQFF. DNA of the CDR3: TGTGCCAGCAGTTTACTTAGCCCCTCTTTCAGCGGGAGCAAGTATGAGCAGTTCTTC.

This clonotype was detected a few times. The chain combines TRBV6-1 with TRBJ1-6, with a weak D call TRBD1 (6 bases). Trimming removed 1 base at V and 7 bases at J, with 11 bases between. Germline V lookup: CDR1 MNHNS, CDR2 SASEGT. The CDR3 is made up of 15 amino acids. The CDR3 here is CASSEVGGRNSPLHF. CDR3 DNA sequence: TGTGCCAGCAGTGAAGTGGGGGGCCGCAATTCACCCCTCCACTTT.

The chain joins TRBV7-2 to TRBJ2-7, with TRBD2 identical over 14 bases. The V and J ends lost 6 bases and 9 bases, in that order; junction bases with no gene match: 10. The CDR3 is made up of 15 amino acids. In germline, CDR1 is SGHTA, CDR2 FQGNSA. This CDR3 is CASRREGLAGVVQYF. CDR3 coding DNA: TGTGCCAGCAGGAGGGAGGGACTAGCGGGAGTCGTGCAGTACTTC.

This clonotype has more than one count but fewer than ten. The rearrangement uses TRBV20-1 and TRBJ1-3; the match to TRBD1 covers 7 bases. V dropped 0 bases and J dropped 7; count of bases not matched to a gene: 12. In germline, CDR1 is DFQATT, CDR2 SNEGSKA (reference sequence). The CDR3 totals 16 residues. CDR3 protein: CSAREKSRTGGNTIYF. CDR3 coding DNA: TGCAGTGCTAGAGAAAAATCCCGGACAGGCGGGAACACCATATATTTT.

This clonotype was detected only a few times. The V and J genes are TRBV7-2 and TRBJ2-3, with 8 bases lining up with TRBD1. J was trimmed by 2 bases and V by 3 bases; bases with no gene match: 7. CDR1 and CDR2 (germline): SGHTA, FQGNSA. The CDR3 is 16 amino acids. The CDR3 here is CASSLSGRGHTDTQYF. The CDR3 nucleotides read TGTGCCAGCAGCTTGAGTGGCAGGGGGCACACAGATACGCAGTATTTT.

The rearrangement uses TRBV12-3 or TRBV12-4 and TRBJ2-7; D call uncertain. The V gene lost 1 base and the J gene lost 4 bases, with 11 bases spanning the gap. The CDR3 is 14 residues long. This chain's CDR3 is CASSLVASEYEQYF. The DNA for the CDR3 is TGTGCCAGCAGTTTAGTGGCCAGCGAATACGAGCAGTACTTC.

This clonotype was observed at least ten times. The V and J genes are TRBV3-1 and TRBJ2-1; D may be TRBD1 (5 bases). Germline-derived CDR1 and CDR2 are LGHDT and YNNKEL (reference sequence). V lost 2 bases to trimming and J lost 9 bases, with 11 bases between them. The CDR3 has 13 residues. CDR3 sequence (DNA): TGTGCCAGCAGCCAATACGGTAGGGGTGAGCAGTTCTTC. It codes for CASSQYGRGEQFF.

This rearrangement joins TRBV6-5 to TRBJ1-2; 9 positions agree with TRBD1. From germline, CDR1 is MNHEY and CDR2 SVGAGI. With V trimmed by 2 bases and J by 5 bases, 9 bases remained unmatched. There are 16 residues in the CDR3. CDR3 in amino acids: CASSYRGDRARYGYTF. In nucleotides, the CDR3 is TGTGCCAGCAGTTACAGGGGGGACAGGGCGAGATATGGCTACACCTTC.

In this sample, this clonotype turned up many times. The CDR3 region is CASSGPLGATNEKLFF. Here the CDR3 DNA reads TGTGCCAGCAGCGGGCCCTTGGGGGCAACTAATGAAAAACTGTTTTTT. The chain has TRBV7-9 and TRBJ1-4; D may be TRBD1 (5 bases). Per germline, CDR1 SEHNR and CDR2 FQNEAQ (reference sequence). CDR3 length equals 16 residues. The V end lost 5 bases, the J end lost 0 bases, and 13 bases lay between the germline ends. Together with reference TRBV7-9 and TRBJ1-4, the CDR3 gives the full variable domain: DTGVSQNPRHKITKRGQNVTFRCDPISEHNRLYWYRQTLGQGPEFLTYFQNEAQLEKSRLLSDRFSAERPKGSFSTLEIQRTEQGDSAMYLCASSGPLGATNEKLFFGSGTQLSVL.

This chain joins TRBV19 and TRBJ2-4; no definite D call. V lost 3 bases and J lost 0, with 9 bases in between. Per germline, CDR1 LNHDA and CDR2 SQIVND (reference sequence). CDR3 length: 15 amino acids. CDR3 coding DNA: TGTGCCAGTAGTATCGCGGACCTAGCCAAAAACATTCAGTACTTC. Its protein is CASSIADLAKNIQYF.

This clonotype was detected only a few times. The genes are TRBV12-3 or TRBV12-4 and TRBJ2-7, with D perhaps TRBD2 (6 bases). Trimming removed 1 base from V and 3 bases from J, with 19 bases in between. There are 17 residues in the CDR3. The CDR3 DNA reads as TGTGCCAGCAGTTTAGGGACCTCTGGGGGGATAATCTACGAGCAGTACTTC. It codes for CASSLGTSGGIIYEQYF.

The J gene is TRBJ1-1, the V gene TRBV4-3; D is ambiguous. The V gene lost 0 bases and the J gene lost 1 base, with 6 bases spanning the gap. The CDR3 contains 14 residues. The germline gives CDR1 LGHNA, CDR2 YSLEER. The CDR3: CASSQEKRNTEAFF. For the CDR3, the DNA is TGCGCCAGCAGCCAAGAAAAGAGGAACACTGAAGCTTTCTTT.

The chain carries TRBV4-3 and TRBJ2-2; a possible D gene is TRBD2 (6 bases). CDR3 length: 16 residues. V was cut by 0 bases and J by 4 bases, with 12 bases left in between. Per the germline V gene, CDR1 is LGHNA and CDR2 is YSLEER. The CDR3 bases are TGCGCCAGCAGCCAAGAGACTAGTCCCGGCACCGGGGAGCTGTTTTTT. This sequence encodes CASSQETSPGTGELFF.

The chain couples TRBV6-5 to TRBJ2-5; 9 bases line up with TRBD1. Germline loops: CDR1 MNHEY, CDR2 SVGAGI. The CDR3 is 15 residues long. The J segment lost 5 bases and the V segment lost 2 bases, leaving 6 bases of the junction unmatched. The CDR3 region has the DNA TGTGCCAGCAGTTACGCGGGACAGGGAGGGGAGACCCAGTACTTC. Encoded protein: CASSYAGQGGETQYF.

This clonotype occurred a few times. This chain joins TRBV29-1 and TRBJ2-7; weak D call: TRBD1 (6 bases). The germline CDR1 and CDR2 sequences are SQVTM and ANQGSEA. Trimming shortened V by 4 bases and J by 6 bases, and 16 bases separated the two germline ends. The CDR3 runs 13 residues. The CDR3 spells CSVANRAGGEQYF. The CDR3 nucleotides read TGCAGCGTTGCTAACAGGGCTGGAGGCGAGCAGTACTTC.

This clonotype was recorded at least ten times. The chain carries TRBV2 and TRBJ1-6, with no clear D. Germline CDR1 reads SNHLY; CDR2 reads FYNNEI. The CDR3 is 15 amino acids. Deletions cut 3 bases from V and 11 bases from J, with 17 bases between. The CDR3 spells CASSESPFAVAPLHF. The DNA for the CDR3 is TGTGCCAGCAGTGAGAGTCCCTTCGCGGTTGCACCCCTCCACTTT.

The table lists this clonotype with many counts. The V call is TRBV29-1, the J call TRBJ2-3; 12 nucleotides align to TRBD2. The CDR3 sequence is 14 residues long. The V gene's germline CDR1 is SQVTM and CDR2 ANQGSEA. V was pared by 6 bases and J by 4 bases, with 5 bases of the junction left unmatched. CDR3 loop: CSVVTSGRADTQYF. CDR3 nucleotides: TGCAGCGTCGTGACTAGCGGGAGAGCAGATACGCAGTATTTT.

CDR3 sequence reads: CASRLNQLAGGVQYF. The CDR3, as DNA: TGTGCCAGTCGCCTCAACCAACTAGCGGGAGGGGTCCAGTACTTC. The chain recombines TRBV6-1 with TRBJ2-5, with 13 bases matching TRBD2. The germline V gene encodes CDR1 MNHNS and CDR2 SASEGT. This CDR3 spans 15 amino acids. V was clipped by 9 bases and J by 10 bases; unmatched bases: 14.

This clonotype was recorded a few times. The chain is built from TRBV15 and TRBJ2-3, with no clear D. The V end was cut by 4 bases, the J end by 2 bases, with 13 bases between. This CDR3 spans 15 amino acids. Per the germline V gene, CDR1 is LNHNV and CDR2 is YYDKDF (reference sequence). The CDR3 loop reads CATSTKREITDTQYF. The CDR3 coding sequence is TGTGCCACCAGCACGAAACGAGAAATCACAGATACGCAGTATTTT.